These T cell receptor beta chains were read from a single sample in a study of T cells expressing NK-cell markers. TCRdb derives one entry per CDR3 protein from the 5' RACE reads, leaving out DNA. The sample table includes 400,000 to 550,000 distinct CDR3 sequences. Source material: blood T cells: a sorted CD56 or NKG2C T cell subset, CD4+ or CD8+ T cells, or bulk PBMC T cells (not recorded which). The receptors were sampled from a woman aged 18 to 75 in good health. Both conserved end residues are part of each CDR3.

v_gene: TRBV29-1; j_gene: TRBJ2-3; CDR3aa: CSVEVPSSGSGTDTQYF
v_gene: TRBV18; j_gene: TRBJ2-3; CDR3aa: CASSQGQTYTDTQYF
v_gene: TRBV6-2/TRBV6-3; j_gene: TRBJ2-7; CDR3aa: CASSYTQYEQYF
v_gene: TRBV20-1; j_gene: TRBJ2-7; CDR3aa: CSADPGGRGDEQYF
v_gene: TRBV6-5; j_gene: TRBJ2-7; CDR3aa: CASSYGGTDSYEQYF
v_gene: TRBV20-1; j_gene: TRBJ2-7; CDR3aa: CSASSRASYEQYF
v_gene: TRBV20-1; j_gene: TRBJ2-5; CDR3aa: CSLGDVGRQETQYF
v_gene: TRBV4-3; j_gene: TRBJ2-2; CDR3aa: CASSQPPSGGAAGELFF
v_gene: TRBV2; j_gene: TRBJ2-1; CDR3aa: CASSPGAHNEQFF
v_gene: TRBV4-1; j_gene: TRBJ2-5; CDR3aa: CASSQVWTGMETQYF
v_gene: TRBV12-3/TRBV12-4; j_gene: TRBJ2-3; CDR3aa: CASRTGQGADTQYF
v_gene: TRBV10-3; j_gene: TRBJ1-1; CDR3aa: CAISGERTGLMNTEAFF
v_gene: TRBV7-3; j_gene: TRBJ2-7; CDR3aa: CASTETYPYEQYF
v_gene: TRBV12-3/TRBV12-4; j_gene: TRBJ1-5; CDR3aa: CASSFGTAGQPQHF
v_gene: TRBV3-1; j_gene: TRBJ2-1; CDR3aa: CASSQETSGPTDNEQFF
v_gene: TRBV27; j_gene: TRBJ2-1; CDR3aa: CASTLTSGRGEQFF
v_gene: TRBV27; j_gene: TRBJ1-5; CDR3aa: CASSTRQANQPQHF
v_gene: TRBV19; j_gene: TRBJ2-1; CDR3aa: CASSIVRDEQFF
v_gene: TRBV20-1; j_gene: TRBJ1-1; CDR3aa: CSAGTGSDFRTEAFF
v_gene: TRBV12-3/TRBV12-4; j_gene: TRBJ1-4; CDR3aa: CASSQNRGWVEKLFF
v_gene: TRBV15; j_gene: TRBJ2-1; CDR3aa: CATSRDDRGSWANEQFF
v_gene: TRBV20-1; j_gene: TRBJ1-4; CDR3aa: CSARPPLTTNEKLFF
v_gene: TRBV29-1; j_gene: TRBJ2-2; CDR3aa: CSVEMASGSGGELFF
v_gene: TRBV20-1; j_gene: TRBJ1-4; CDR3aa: CSASDNNEKLFF
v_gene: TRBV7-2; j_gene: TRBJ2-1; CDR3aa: CASSPGSYGWDEQFF
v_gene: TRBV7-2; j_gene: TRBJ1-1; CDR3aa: CASSLRTGVNTEAFF
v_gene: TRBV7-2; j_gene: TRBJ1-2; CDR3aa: CASSYDRDYGYTF
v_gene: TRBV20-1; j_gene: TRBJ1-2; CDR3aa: CSARDRDWDGYTF
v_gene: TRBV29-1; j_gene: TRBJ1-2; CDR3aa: CSVEDGTGKTVGYTF
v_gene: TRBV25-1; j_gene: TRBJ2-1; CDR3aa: CASSESTSGRQFF
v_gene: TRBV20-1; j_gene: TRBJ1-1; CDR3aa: CSAGVQGRNTEAFF
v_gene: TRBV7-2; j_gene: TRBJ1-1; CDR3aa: CASSLDRGVGYTEAFF
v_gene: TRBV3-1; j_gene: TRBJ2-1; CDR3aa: CASSQGGIYNEQFF
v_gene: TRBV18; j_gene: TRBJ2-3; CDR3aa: CASSPLDSTDTQYF
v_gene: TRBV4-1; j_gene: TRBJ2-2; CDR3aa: CASSQPTATGELFF
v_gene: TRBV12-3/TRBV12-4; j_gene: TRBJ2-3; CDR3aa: CASSLPREGTTDTQYF
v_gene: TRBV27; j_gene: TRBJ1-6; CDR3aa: CASRPTGGVSPLHF
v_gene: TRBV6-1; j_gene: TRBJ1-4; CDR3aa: CASSTGIRREKLFF
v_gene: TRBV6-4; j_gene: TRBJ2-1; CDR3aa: CASSDGRESDEQFF
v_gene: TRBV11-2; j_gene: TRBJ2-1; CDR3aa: CASCLLGNEQFF
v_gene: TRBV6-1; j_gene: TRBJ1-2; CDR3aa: CASTLTGGASGYTF
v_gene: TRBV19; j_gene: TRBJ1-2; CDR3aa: CASSSTGTANYGYTF
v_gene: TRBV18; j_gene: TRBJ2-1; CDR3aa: CASSPSGKGSYNEQFF
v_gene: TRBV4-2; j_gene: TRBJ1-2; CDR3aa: CASSQAGALYGYTF
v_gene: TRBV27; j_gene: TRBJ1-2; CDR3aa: CASSFGTGGHTF
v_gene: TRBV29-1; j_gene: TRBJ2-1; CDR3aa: CSVHARFYNEQFF
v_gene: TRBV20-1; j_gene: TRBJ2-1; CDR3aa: CSARDYAIPPNNEQFF
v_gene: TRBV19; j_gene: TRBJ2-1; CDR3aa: CASSIGSRTYNEQFF
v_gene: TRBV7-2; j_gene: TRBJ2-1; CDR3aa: CASSSPGLVTNEQFF
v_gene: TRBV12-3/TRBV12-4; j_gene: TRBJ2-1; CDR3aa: CASSLVSGGGNEQFF
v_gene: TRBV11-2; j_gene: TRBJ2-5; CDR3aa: CASSPGDSQTQYF
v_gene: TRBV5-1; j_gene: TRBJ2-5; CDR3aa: CASSESMDPGLAGETQYF
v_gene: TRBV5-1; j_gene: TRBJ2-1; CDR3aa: CASSLGTKPNEQFF
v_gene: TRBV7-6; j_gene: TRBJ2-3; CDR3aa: CASSLERAGGVEYF
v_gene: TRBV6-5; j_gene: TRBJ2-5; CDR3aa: CASSYDIEQAQYF
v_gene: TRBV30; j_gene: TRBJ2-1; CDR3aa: CAWSVGGTYNEQFF
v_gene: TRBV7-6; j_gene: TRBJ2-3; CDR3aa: CASSLEGTTDTQYF
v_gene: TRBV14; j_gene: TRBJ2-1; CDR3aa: CASSQDDVGHEQFF
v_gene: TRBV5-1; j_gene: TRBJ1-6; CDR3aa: CASSWDTGTVPGSPLHF